This record concerns one T cell receptor beta chain sequence. Its antigen is as yet unknown. CDR3 size: 16 residues. Unmatched junction bases numbered 8, after V lost 1 base and J lost 5 bases. Germline V CDR1 and CDR2: LGHNA, YNFKEQ. This sample is part of a study of T-cell memory formation after mild COVID-19. Study background: TCR clusters were largely donor specific.

The authors produced TCR alpha and TCR beta cDNA libraries with sample barcodes and UMIs by 5'RACE using constant-segment primers. TCRdb re-analysed the 5' RACE reads in MiXCR, keeping a single row per CDR3 protein. The sample yields about 350,000 distinct CDR3 sequences, roughly an eighth seen once. Findings and caveats of the study: Whereas later expanders leaned CD4+, clones contracting day 15 to 85 showed a balanced CD4/CD8 makeup. Chiefly within CM and EM were the contracting CD4+ clones; CD8+ ones were within EMRA.

The chain combines TRBV4-2 with TRBJ2-5, with 9 bases that match TRBD2. The specimen sequenced was PBMCs or a T cell subset sorted from them (not recorded which). The clonotype comes from a man aged 18-30 years who had mild COVID-19 (a few samples of this study predate the infection). Cell type and time point are not known. In nucleotides, the CDR3 is TGTGCCAGCAGCCAAGGGGTAGCGGGAGACAGGGAGACCCAGTACTTC. Residues: CASSQGVAGDRETQYF.